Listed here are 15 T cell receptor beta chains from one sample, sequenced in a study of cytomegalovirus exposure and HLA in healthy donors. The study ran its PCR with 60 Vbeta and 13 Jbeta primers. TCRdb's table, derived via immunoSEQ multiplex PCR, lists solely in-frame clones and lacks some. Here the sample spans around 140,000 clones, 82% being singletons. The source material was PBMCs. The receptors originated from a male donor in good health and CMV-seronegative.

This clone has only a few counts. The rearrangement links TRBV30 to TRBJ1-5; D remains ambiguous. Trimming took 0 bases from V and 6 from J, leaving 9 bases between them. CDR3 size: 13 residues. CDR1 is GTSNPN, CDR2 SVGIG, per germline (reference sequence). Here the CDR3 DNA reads TGTGCCTGGAGTGTTTTAGAAGCTCAGCCCCAGCATTTT. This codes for CAWSVLEAQPQHF.

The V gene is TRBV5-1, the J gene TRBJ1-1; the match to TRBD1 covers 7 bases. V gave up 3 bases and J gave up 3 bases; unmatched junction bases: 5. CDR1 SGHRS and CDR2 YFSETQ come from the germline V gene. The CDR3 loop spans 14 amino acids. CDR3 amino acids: CASSWRQGDTEAFF. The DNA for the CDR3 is TGCGCCAGCAGCTGGAGACAGGGCGACACTGAAGCTTTCTTT.

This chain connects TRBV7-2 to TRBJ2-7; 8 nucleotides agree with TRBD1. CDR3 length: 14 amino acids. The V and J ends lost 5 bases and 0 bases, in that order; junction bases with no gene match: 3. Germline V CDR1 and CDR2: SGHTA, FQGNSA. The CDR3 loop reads CASSPGGNSYEQYF. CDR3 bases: TGTGCCAGCAGCCCAGGGGGCAACTCCTACGAGCAGTACTTC.

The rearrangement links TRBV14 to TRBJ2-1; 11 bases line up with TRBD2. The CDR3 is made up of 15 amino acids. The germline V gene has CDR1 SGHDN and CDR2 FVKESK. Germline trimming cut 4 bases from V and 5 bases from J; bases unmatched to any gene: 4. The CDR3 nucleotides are TGTGCCAGCAGCCGACTAGCGGGACTACACAATGAGCAGTTCTTC. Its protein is CASSRLAGLHNEQFF.

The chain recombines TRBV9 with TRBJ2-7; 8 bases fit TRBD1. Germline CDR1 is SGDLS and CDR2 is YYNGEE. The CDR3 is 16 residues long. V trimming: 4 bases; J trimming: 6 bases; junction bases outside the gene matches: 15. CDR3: CASSPARGQALFEQYF. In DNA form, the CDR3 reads TGTGCCAGCAGCCCCGCTAGGGGACAGGCCCTGTTCGAGCAGTACTTC.

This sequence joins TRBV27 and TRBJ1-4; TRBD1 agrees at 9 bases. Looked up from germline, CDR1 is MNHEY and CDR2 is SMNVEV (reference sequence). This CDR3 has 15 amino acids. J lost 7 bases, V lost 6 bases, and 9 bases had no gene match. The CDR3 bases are TGTGCCAGCAGAGCGCTCCCGGGACAGGGTGAAAAACTGTTTTTT. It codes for CASRALPGQGEKLFF.

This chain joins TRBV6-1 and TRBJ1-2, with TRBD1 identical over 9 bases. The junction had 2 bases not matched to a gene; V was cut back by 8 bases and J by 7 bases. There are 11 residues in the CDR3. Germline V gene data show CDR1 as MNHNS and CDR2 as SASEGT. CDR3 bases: TGTGCCAGCGAGACAGGGGGTGGCTACACCTTC. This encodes CASETGGGYTF.

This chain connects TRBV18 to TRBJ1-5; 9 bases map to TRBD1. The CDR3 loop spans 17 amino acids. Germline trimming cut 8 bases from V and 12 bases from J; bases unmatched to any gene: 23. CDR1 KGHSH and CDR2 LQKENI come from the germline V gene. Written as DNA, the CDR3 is TGTGCCAGCACGACGAATTACCCGGGACAGGGAAACTCATTCCAGCATTTT. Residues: CASTTNYPGQGNSFQHF.

The CDR3 region is CASSPSGGPETQYF. The CDR3 region has the DNA TGTGCCAGCTCACCTTCGGGGGGGCCGGAGACCCAGTACTTC. The V and J genes are TRBV18 and TRBJ2-5; 8 bases match TRBD2. Germline CDR1 is KGHSH and CDR2 is LQKENI. With 3 bases clipped from V and 5 bases from J, the junction kept 5 bases outside the gene matches. The CDR3 is 14 residues long.

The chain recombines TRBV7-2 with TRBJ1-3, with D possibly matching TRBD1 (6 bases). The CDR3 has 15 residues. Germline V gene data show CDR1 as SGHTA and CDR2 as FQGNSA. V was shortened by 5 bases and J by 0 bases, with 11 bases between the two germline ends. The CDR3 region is CASSPTGTSGNTIYF. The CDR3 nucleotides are TGTGCCAGCAGCCCTACAGGGACCTCTGGAAACACCATATATTTT. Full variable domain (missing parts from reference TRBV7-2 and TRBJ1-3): GAGVSQSPSNKVTEKGKDVELRCDPISGHTALYWYRQSLGQGLEFLIYFQGNSAPDKSGLPSDRFSAERTGGSVSTLTIQRTQQEDSAVYLCASSPTGTSGNTIYFGEGSWLTVV.

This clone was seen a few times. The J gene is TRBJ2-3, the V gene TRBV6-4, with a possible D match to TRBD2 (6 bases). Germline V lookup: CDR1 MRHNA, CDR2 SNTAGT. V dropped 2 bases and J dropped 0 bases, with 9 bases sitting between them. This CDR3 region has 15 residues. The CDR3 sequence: CASSDGGASTDTQYF. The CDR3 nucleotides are TGTGCCAGCAGTGACGGCGGGGCTAGCACAGATACGCAGTATTTT.

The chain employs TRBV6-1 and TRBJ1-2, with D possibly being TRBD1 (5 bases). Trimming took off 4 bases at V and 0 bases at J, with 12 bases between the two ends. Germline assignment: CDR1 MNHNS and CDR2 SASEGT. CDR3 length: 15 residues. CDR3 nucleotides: TGTGCCAGCAGTGCTAGACAGACTTCTAACTATGGCTACACCTTC. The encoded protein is CASSARQTSNYGYTF.

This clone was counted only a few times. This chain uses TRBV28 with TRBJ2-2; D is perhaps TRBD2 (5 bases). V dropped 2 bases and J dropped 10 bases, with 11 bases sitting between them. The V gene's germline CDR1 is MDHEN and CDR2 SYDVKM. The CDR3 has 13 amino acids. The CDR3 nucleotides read TGTGCCAGCAGTTTAATCGGTAGCGTGGAGCTGTTTTTT. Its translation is CASSLIGSVELFF.

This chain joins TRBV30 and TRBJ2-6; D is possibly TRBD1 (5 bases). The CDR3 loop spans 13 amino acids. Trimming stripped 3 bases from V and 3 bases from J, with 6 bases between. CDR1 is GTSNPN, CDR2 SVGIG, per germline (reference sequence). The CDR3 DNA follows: TGTGCCTGGAGAGGGGTTGGGGCCAACGTCCTGACTTTC. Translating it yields CAWRGVGANVLTF.

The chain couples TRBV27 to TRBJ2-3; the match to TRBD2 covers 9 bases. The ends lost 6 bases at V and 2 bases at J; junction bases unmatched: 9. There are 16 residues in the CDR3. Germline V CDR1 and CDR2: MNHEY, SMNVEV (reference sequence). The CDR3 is CASSSGLARYTDTQYF. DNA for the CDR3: TGTGCCAGCAGCTCCGGACTAGCGAGATACACAGATACGCAGTATTTT.